This TCR beta chain came from a study of shared clonotypes between healthy human individuals. Naivety among CD8 cells was defined by CD45RO negativity and positive CCR7 selection, thereby excluding terminally differentiated effector memory CD45RA+ cells. The authors loaded around 220 ng DNA, some 32,000 T cell genomes, into sorted-subset replicate PCRs. TCRdb's table, derived via immunoSEQ multiplex PCR, lists solely in-frame clones and lacks some. The profile shows roughly 2.1 million clones, roughly 91% of them singletons. Study outcomes and limitations: Only a few donors were included, so the genetic and exposure-history diversity represented was limited.

Comments on this clone: Its antigen is not identified. This sample includes further DNA sequences coding for the same CDR3.

Trimming removed 0 bases at V and 4 bases at J, with 4 bases between. The CDR3 is 12 amino acids. CDR1 WSHSY and CDR2 SAAADI come from the germline V gene. Sample: naive CD8+ T cells from PBMCs. This chain links TRBV10-2 with TRBJ2-7; no clear D gene. The TCR comes from a man aged 18-30 years in good health. Some clones in this sample may be carry-over from other donors' samples. CDR3 bases: TGCGCCAGCAGTGAGTCCGGGTACGAGCAGTACTTC. It yields the protein CASSESGYEQYF.